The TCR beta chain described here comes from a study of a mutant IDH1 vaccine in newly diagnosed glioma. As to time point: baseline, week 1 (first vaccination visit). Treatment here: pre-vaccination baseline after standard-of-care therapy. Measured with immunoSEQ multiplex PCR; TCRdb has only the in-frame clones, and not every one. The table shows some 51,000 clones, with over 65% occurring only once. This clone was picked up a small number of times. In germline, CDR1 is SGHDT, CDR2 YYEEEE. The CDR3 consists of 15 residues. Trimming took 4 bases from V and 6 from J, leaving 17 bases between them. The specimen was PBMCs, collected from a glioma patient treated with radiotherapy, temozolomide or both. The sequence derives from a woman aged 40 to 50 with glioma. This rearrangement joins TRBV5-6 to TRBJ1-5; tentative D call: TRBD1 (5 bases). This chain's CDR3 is CASSQRGWGTQPQHF. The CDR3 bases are TGTGCCAGCAGCCAGCGGGGCTGGGGGACTCAGCCCCAGCATTTT.